This TCR beta chain was sequenced during a study of blood T cells in healthy people across ages. Study results and limitations: Unsorted PBMC input precluded a conclusive naive versus antigen-experienced comparison.

The use of a sample-barcoded 5' primer and a J-beta primer mix characterized a second PCR of roughly 6 to 12 cycles. One entry per CDR3 protein results from TCRdb running MiXCR on the 5' RACE reads. The profile shows approximately 780,000 distinct CDR3 sequences, around 25% of them singletons. Notes on this clonotype: Its antigen is not known.

The V segment lost 3 bases and the J segment 8 bases; nucleotides outside the gene matches: 9. Germline V gives CDR1 LGHDT, CDR2 YNNKEL (reference sequence). There are 15 residues in the CDR3. Another study also made use of these data, one on T cells of mothers and their children. This second study says: Material was donated by three healthy Caucasian mothers and their six children.

Sequences were obtained from blood. The chain combines TRBV3-1 with TRBJ2-5; TRBD2 matches 10 bases. This TCR derives from a boy younger than 18 in good health. Here the CDR3 DNA reads TGTGCCAGCAGCCAGGGGCCACTAGCGGGGCAAACCCAGTACTTC. Its protein is CASSQGPLAGQTQYF.